Each of the 19 T cell receptor beta chains below was sequenced from the same sample in a study of cytomegalovirus exposure and HLA in healthy donors (dated by TCRdb to 2016 to 2017). Library creation used the immunoSEQ multiplex PCR assay. For the multiplex PCR, a mixture combining 60 forward primers for TCR Vbeta segments and 13 reverse primers for TCR Jbeta segments was used. Sourced from immuneACCESS, this table was stored by TCRdb with only in-frame sequences that have V and J called. A share of the clones is absent; for the studies checked, an unresolved V gene accounts for under half, and the remainder has no known explanation. Here the sample has around 150,000 clones; approximately 78% occur a single time. The ten most abundant clones make up 8.1% of the sample. The source material was PBMCs. These TCRs come from a woman in her forties or fifties in good health and CMV-seropositive.

This clone was recorded only once. The CDR3, as DNA: TGCGCCAGCAGCCTGGACAGGAATGACTATGGCTACACCTTC. It is translated as CASSLDRNDYGYTF. The V and J genes are TRBV5-1 and TRBJ1-2; 7 nucleotides line up with TRBD1. The CDR3 covers 14 residues. CDR1 is SGHRS, CDR2 YFSETQ, per germline. V lost 4 bases and J lost 3; bases outside the gene matches: 6.

There are a few counts of this clone. The rearrangement uses TRBV30 and TRBJ2-7, with D perhaps TRBD2 (6 bases). The CDR3 spans 13 residues. Trimming removed 5 bases from V and 7 bases from J, with 18 bases in between. Germline V lookup: CDR1 GTSNPN, CDR2 SVGIG (reference sequence). The CDR3 reads CAWESRDSEEQYF. CDR3 DNA sequence: TGTGCCTGGGAATCACGGGACTCGGAAGAGCAGTACTTC.

CDR3 region: CAWRGRGGRQPEAFF. DNA of the CDR3: TGTGCCTGGAGGGGAAGGGGTGGTAGACAACCTGAAGCTTTCTTT. The V and J genes are TRBV30 and TRBJ1-1, with TRBD1 as a possible D gene (5 bases). Germline CDR1 GTSNPN, CDR2 SVGIG (reference sequence). The length of the CDR3 is 15 residues. The germline V and J ends were trimmed by 3 bases and 6 bases, with 20 bases remaining between them.

The rearrangement joins TRBV2 to TRBJ2-7; 9 bases line up with TRBD2. V dropped 7 bases and J dropped 0; count of bases not matched to a gene: 7. The germline CDR1 and CDR2 sequences are SNHLY and FYNNEI. This CDR3 comprises 15 residues. The CDR3 loop reads CASTEWTSASYEQYF. The CDR3 DNA reads as TGTGCCAGCACCGAATGGACTAGCGCCTCCTACGAGCAGTACTTC. The whole variable domain, remainder taken from reference TRBV2 and TRBJ2-7, is EPEVTQTPSHQVTQMGQEVILRCVPISNHLYFYWYRQILGQKVEFLVSFYNNEISEKSEIFDDQFSVERPDGSNFTLKIRSTKLEDSAMYFCASTEWTSASYEQYFGPGTRLTVT.

The V and J genes are TRBV2 and TRBJ2-1; 11 nucleotides align to TRBD2. Per germline, CDR1 SNHLY and CDR2 FYNNEI. There are 15 residues in the CDR3. V dropped 6 bases and J dropped 9; count of bases not matched to a gene: 10. The CDR3 bases are TGTGCCAGCAGCGCCCCCGCTAGCGGGAGGACTGAGCAGTTCTTC. It translates to CASSAPASGRTEQFF. The full variable domain, completed using reference TRBV2 and TRBJ2-1, is EPEVTQTPSHQVTQMGQEVILRCVPISNHLYFYWYRQILGQKVEFLVSFYNNEISEKSEIFDDQFSVERPDGSNFTLKIRSTKLEDSAMYFCASSAPASGRTEQFFGPGTRLTVL.

The chain combines TRBV5-4 with TRBJ1-2, with 7 bases aligning to TRBD1. The CDR3 sequence is 14 residues long. The germline CDR1 and CDR2 sequences are SGHNT and YYREEE (reference sequence). V lost 0 bases and J lost 1; bases outside the gene matches: 0. This CDR3 reads CASSLDRGNYGYTF. The DNA of the CDR3 is TGTGCCAGCAGCTTGGACAGGGGTAACTATGGCTACACCTTC.

This clone was found once. The chain joins TRBV16 to TRBJ2-7; D may be TRBD2 (5 bases). CDR1 is KGHSY, CDR2 FQNENV, per germline. The CDR3 runs 14 residues. V was clipped by 0 bases and J by 2 bases, with 8 bases between them. The CDR3 here is CASSQSPSPYEQYF. The CDR3 nucleotides are TGTGCCAGCAGCCAATCCCCTAGCCCCTACGAGCAGTACTTC.

This clone was picked up a small number of times. The chain carries TRBV6-6 and TRBJ2-1, with 11 bases lining up with TRBD2. Germline CDR1 MNHNY, CDR2 SVGAGI (reference sequence). Trimming at V came to 5 bases and at J to 8 bases, leaving 8 bases not matched to a gene. CDR3 length: 15 amino acids. CDR3 region: CASSATSGSGHEQFF. CDR3 coding DNA: TGTGCCAGCAGTGCCACTAGCGGGAGCGGCCATGAGCAGTTCTTC.

The count of this clone is one. Written as DNA, the CDR3 is TGTGCCAGCAGGGCCGGGACAGGGGGCCTCTACACTGAAGCTTTCTTT. It yields the protein CASRAGTGGLYTEAFF. The chain recombines TRBV7-9 with TRBJ1-1, with 12 nucleotides matching TRBD1. In germline, CDR1 is SEHNR, CDR2 FQNEAQ (reference sequence). Trimming took 6 bases from V and 3 from J; bases not matched to a gene: 8. The CDR3 covers 16 residues.

This chain uses TRBV28 with TRBJ2-7; TRBD1 is a possible D gene (6 bases). CDR3 length: 13 residues. V lost 5 bases to trimming and J lost 3 bases, with 11 bases between them. Germline CDR1 MDHEN, CDR2 SYDVKM. DNA for the CDR3: TGTGCCAGCAGTCCCCGGGACAACTACGAGCAGTACTTC. Its protein is CASSPRDNYEQYF. Filled out from reference TRBV28 and TRBJ2-7, the complete variable domain reads DVKVTQSSRYLVKRTGEKVFLECVQDMDHENMFWYRQDPGLGLRLIYFSYDVKMKEKGDIPEGYSVSREKKERFSLILESASTNQTSMYLCASSPRDNYEQYFGPGTRLTVT.

This CDR3 reads CASSPQETNYGYTF. CDR3 bases: TGCGCCAGCAGTCCACAGGAAACTAACTATGGCTACACCTTC. This chain uses TRBV23-1 with TRBJ1-2, with TRBD1 as a possible D gene (5 bases). TRBV23-1 is an ORF; its function is uncertain. The CDR3 extends over 14 amino acids. The ends were cut back, 4 bases at V and 0 bases at J, with 9 bases in the middle.

J is TRBJ2-1 and V is TRBV9; 10 bases agree with TRBD1. Germline V CDR1 and CDR2: SGDLS, YYNGEE. The CDR3 has 17 residues. The trim removed 0 bases at V and 0 bases at J, leaving 3 bases unmatched. CDR3 in DNA: TGTGCCAGCAGCGTAGGCAGGACAGGGGGCTCCTACAATGAGCAGTTCTTC. Protein product: CASSVGRTGGSYNEQFF.

This chain joins TRBV19 and TRBJ1-6, with 7 nucleotides matching TRBD1. V shed 7 bases, J shed 0 bases, and the junction held 3 bases outside the gene matches. The CDR3 is 15 amino acids. Germline lookup yields CDR1 LNHDA and CDR2 SQIVND (reference sequence). The CDR3 DNA reads TGTGCCAGTACGGACAGGAGCTCCTATAATTCACCCCTCCACTTT. It specifies CASTDRSSYNSPLHF.

This sequence joins TRBV7-2 and TRBJ1-6; 8 positions match TRBD1. V shed 6 bases, J shed 10 bases, and the junction held 8 bases outside the gene matches. This CDR3 is 14 amino acids long. Germline V gene sequence: CDR1 SGHTA, CDR2 FQGNSA. The CDR3 DNA reads as TGTGCCAGCAGACCTACAGGGGGTGGGTCACCCCTCCACTTT. Translation gives CASRPTGGGSPLHF.

V usage is TRBV6-5 and J usage is TRBJ1-2; a weak D match, TRBD1 (5 bases). The ends were cut back, 0 bases at V and 6 bases at J, with 11 bases in the middle. Germline CDR1 is MNHEY and CDR2 is SVGAGI. The CDR3 sequence is 14 residues long. The CDR3 DNA sequence: TGTGCCAGCAGTTACTCTGGGGCAGGGAATGGCTACACCTTC. It specifies CASSYSGAGNGYTF.

The chain links TRBV7-2 to TRBJ2-3; TRBD2 matches 11 bases. The CDR3 sequence is 15 residues long. V gave up 5 bases and J gave up 4 bases; unmatched junction bases: 5. Per the germline V gene, CDR1 is SGHTA and CDR2 is FQGNSA. In DNA form, the CDR3 reads TGTGCCAGCAGCCGACTTAGCGGGGGGGCAGATACGCAGTATTTT. It codes for CASSRLSGGADTQYF. Using reference TRBV7-2 and TRBJ2-3 for the parts outside the CDR3, the full variable domain is GAGVSQSPSNKVTEKGKDVELRCDPISGHTALYWYRQSLGQGLEFLIYFQGNSAPDKSGLPSDRFSAERTGGSVSTLTIQRTQQEDSAVYLCASSRLSGGADTQYFGPGTRLTVL.

CDR3 nucleotides: TGTGCCACCAGCAGGGGGAAAGGGGCCAGCTATGGCTACACCTTC. Its translation: CATSRGKGASYGYTF. The chain employs TRBV15 and TRBJ1-2, with D tentatively TRBD1 (5 bases). The CDR3 totals 15 residues. The ends were cut back, 3 bases at V and 4 bases at J, with 15 bases in the middle. Germline V gives CDR1 LNHNV, CDR2 YYDKDF (reference sequence).

The CDR3 loop is CASMDRGGGTEAFF. In DNA form, the CDR3 reads TGCGCCAGCATGGACAGGGGCGGGGGCACTGAAGCTTTCTTT. This chain links TRBV5-1 with TRBJ1-1; 9 nucleotides align to TRBD1. J was trimmed by 4 bases and V by 6 bases; bases with no gene match: 7. Germline values: CDR1 SGHRS, CDR2 YFSETQ. This CDR3 comprises 14 residues.

In its sample, this clone was seen a few times. The CDR3 loop reads CAISLPVERGYNEQFF. The CDR3 DNA is TGTGCCATCAGCCTCCCCGTGGAGCGGGGTTACAATGAGCAGTTCTTC. The rearrangement links TRBV10-3 to TRBJ2-1; 7 nucleotides agree with TRBD2. With 6 bases clipped from V and 4 bases from J, the junction kept 12 bases outside the gene matches. The length of the CDR3 is 16 residues. CDR1 is ENHRY, CDR2 SYGVKD, per germline.